The entry below describes one T cell receptor (beta chain). This clonotype was counted only a few times. Its target antigen remains unknown. No much larger clonotype is one base removed from it; base qualities were not supplied. Between the V and J ends, shortened by 1 base and 0 bases respectively, the junction contains 10 bases. The cysteine opens and the phenylalanine closes a CDR3 of 15 amino acids. Left in the record is the CDR3 DNA by itself, 45 bases read in frame from the first base. CDR1 and CDR2 are read off the germline V gene as SGHRS and YFSETQ. The time point label, read with the paper, signifies: patch test 3, about 24 weeks after DPC sensitization. This specimen's treatment or condition label, per the study, means: therapeutic diphenylcyclopropenone sensitization with weekly scalp DPC. Blood at each patch-test visit was drawn before the patch test was applied. To be eligible, patients had to be aged 18 to 70, diagnosed with alopecia and judged suitable for DPC therapy, while pregnant patients were excluded. Total RNA was extracted from unfractionated whole blood that had been collected in Tempus Blood RNA tubes.

The data originate from a study of human T cells and chemical hapten exposure (dated by TCRdb to 2020 to 2023). With regard to the full study: For sensitization, 2% DPC in acetone was applied to an approximately 2 cm by approximately 2 cm area of upper inner arm skin. Throughout the study period of about 23 weeks, patients also received therapeutic DPC doses to the scalp every week. Patch tests used Finn chambers with 0.01% DPC on the upper back, scored after 6 days by International Contact Dermatitis Research Group standards. Alopecia areata with under or over 50% scalp involvement, alopecia totalis and alopecia universalis were represented in the patient cohort, which was mostly female. Libraries were combined into a pool for sequencing, and differences in TCR yield between samples came mainly from small differences in library volumes within the pool. This study followed changes in the peripheral blood TCR repertoire in vivo during primary and secondary sensitization of alopecia patients to the hapten diphenylcyclopropenone (DPC). Blood was sampled from patients pre-sensitization (week 0) and at 2, 6 and about 24 weeks after DPC sensitization. Blood for TCR sequencing was provided by twenty-nine alopecia patients at one to four time points (pre-sensitization, 2, 6 and 24 weeks).

Results the study describes overall, beyond this receptor: Repeated subsampling changed both the strength of the expansion versus patch-test correlation and the threshold at which that correlation became significant. No change with DPC sensitization was found in the number of TCRs above 1 in 1000 frequency, and no evidence of global repertoire structure alterations was found. Expanded TCRs formed significantly more large CDR3 similarity clusters than pre-sensitization or healthy control sets, consistent with antigen-driven responses. Alopecia, a presumed autoimmune disease, was present in all patients, so the immune response of the patients might differ from that of healthy individuals. Patch test score was positively correlated with the number of PT1 expanded TCRs, with significance at thresholds 8, 16 and 32 but not at 4.

The library was prepared using RACE. Sequencing used a NextSeq 500. During library preparation, unique molecular identifiers were attached to individual cDNA molecules so that TCRs could be counted quantitatively and reproducibly. For every blood RNA sample, sequencing covered both the TCR alpha and TCR beta chains. In the authors' own workflow: The median number of TCRs per sample was 95,638, ranging from about 20,000 to 690,600. The Decombinator software suite was used to annotate V, J and CDR3 in the TCR reads. To make PS versus PT1 abundance plots, every sample was subsampled to the same number of TCRs (28,000). TCRs were defined as expanded if absent before sensitization and observed at least eight times at the 2-week time point. TCRdb ran its own pipeline on the public reads, namely fastp trimming at Q25 and MiXCR clone calling, and kept in-frame beta chains. Entries are consolidated by CDR3 protein sequence, retaining the most common genes and DNA. The V and J calls and clone size come from TCRdb's table, not from the authors' own analysis. This sample is represented by 150,000 to 200,000 distinct CDR3 sequences; around 25% of them were singletons. Together, the top ten hold around 2.5% of the sample.

The sequence was collected from a middle-aged woman with alopecia areata. Some clones in this sample may be carry-over from other donors' samples. This specimen was whole blood, taken in connection with sensitization to the hapten diphenylcyclopropenone (DPC). This sequence uses TRBV5-1 and TRBJ1-1, with no confident D gene call. The CDR3 region: CASSLLANMNTEAFF. The DNA sequence is as follows: TGCGCCAGCAGCTTGCTTGCGAACATGAACACTGAAGCTTTCTTT.